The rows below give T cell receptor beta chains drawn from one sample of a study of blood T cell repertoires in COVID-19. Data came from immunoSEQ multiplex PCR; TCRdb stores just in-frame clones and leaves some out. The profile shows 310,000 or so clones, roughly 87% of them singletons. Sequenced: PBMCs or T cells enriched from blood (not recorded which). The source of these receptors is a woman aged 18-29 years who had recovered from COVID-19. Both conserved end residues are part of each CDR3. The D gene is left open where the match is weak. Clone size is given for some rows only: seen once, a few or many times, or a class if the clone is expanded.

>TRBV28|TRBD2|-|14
CASSPTSGSHEQYF
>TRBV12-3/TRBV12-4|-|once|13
CASSLDSDYEQYF
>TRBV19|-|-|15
CASSIASAGLGGYTF
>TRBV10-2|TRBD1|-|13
CASSAGTAYEQYF
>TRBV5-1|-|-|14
CASSLTTANYGYTF
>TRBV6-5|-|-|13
CACSREYTDTQYF
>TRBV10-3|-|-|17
CAISESTARGRTDTQYF
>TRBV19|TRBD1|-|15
CASRNFGTDNQPQHF
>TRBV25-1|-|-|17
CASGEGLGLKANYGYTF
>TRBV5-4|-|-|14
CASSPERTVGTQYF
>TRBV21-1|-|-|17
CASSTCGRDRSTDTQYF
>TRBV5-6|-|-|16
CASSWLDSRGSYEQYF
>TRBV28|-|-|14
CATGQEGGINEQFF
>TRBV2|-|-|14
CASNLRATNEKLFF
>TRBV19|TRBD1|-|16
CASSMDREGNGEKLFF
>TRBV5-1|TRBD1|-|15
CASSLDVPGQGTAFF
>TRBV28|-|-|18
CASSLLPFSGYSNQPQHF
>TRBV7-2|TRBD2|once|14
CASSWGLAGNEQFF
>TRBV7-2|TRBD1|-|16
CASSLVTGGSSYEQYF
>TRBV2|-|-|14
CASSEFLELDTQYF
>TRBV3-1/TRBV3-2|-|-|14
CASSSGAGPWAEYF
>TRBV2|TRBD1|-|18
CASSEWQGAGSYNSPLHF
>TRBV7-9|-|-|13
CASSLLARETQYF
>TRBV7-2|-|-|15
CASSLTASRSSPLHF
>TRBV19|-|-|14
CASSFGGSTDTQYF
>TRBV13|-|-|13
CASSLRPGEKLFF
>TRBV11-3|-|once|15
CASSRGSVNTGELFF
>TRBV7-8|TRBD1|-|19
CASSLARGTGVMWLETQYF
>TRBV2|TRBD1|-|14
CASRGNRGPYGYTF
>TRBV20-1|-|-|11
CSARDGDGYTF
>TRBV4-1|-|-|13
CASSQDRFYGYTF
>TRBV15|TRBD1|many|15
CATSRAQGAGNTIYF
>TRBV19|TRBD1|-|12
CASSRGQAGYTF
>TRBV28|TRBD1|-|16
CASSALQGAYSEKLFF
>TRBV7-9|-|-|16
CASSGVGGGALYGYTF
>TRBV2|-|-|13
CASSGEVGGPQHF
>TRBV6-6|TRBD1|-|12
CASSPTGYEQFF
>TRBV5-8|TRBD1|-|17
CASSWTGGKLNNQPQHF
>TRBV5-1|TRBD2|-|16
CASSWEPGLANNEQFF
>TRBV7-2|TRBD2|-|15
CASSWIGSGGETQYF
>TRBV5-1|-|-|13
CASSFAVQETQYF
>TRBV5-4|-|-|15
CASSFGAQAQETQYF
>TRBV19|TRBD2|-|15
CASSAGLAVYNEQFF
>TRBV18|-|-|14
CASSSVHPAYGYTF
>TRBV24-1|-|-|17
CATSDYSTGTGVDTQYF
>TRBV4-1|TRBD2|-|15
CASAASGRKYNEQFF
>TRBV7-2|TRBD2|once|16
CASSLAGGAGTDTQYF
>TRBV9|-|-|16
CASSDRTGLDTGELFF
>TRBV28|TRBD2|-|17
CASSFGGTRGHTGELFF
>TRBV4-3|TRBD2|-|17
CASSQDASGRPGDTQYF
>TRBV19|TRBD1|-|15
CASSYGTGGTDTQYF
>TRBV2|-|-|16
CASSEMSVTSNQPQHF
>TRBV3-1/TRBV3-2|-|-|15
CASSQDRSGANVLTF